This TCR beta chain was retrieved from a study of patients and donors after allogeneic stem cell transplantation. V gave up 0 bases and J gave up 6 bases, with 7 bases separating them. Germline assignment: CDR1 SEHNR and CDR2 FQNEAQ (reference sequence). CDR3 length: 13 amino acids. TCRdb passed the RT-PCR reads through MiXCR, listing each CDR3 protein once. The sample yields more than 20,000 distinct CDR3 sequences, roughly 43% seen once. The rearrangement joins TRBV7-9 to TRBJ2-3, with D unresolved. This clonotype was obtained from a human donor who was either an allogeneic HSCT recipient or a stem cell or donor lymphocyte infusion donor (not recorded which). It is not recorded whose cells these are; they may come from a transplant donor. The source material was blood, either unsorted or a sorted T cell fraction (not recorded which). The CDR3 bases are TGTGCCAGCAGCTTAGCGATTCTTGATACGCAGTATTTT. It specifies CASSLAILDTQYF.